The 6 T cell receptor beta chains below were found in one sample sequenced in a study of cytomegalovirus exposure and HLA in healthy donors. The PCR made use of 60 Vbeta and 13 Jbeta primers. The protocol was immunoSEQ multiplex PCR, while the TCRdb copy is restricted to in-frame clones and leaves out a portion. Among about 140,000 clones, around 81% were seen once, and the ten largest hold less than 3%. The specimen was PBMCs. The receptors shown here come from a male donor in good health and CMV-seronegative.

The chain recombines TRBV5-1 with TRBJ2-1, with D possibly TRBD2 on 5 matching bases. This CDR3 is 15 amino acids long. The V and J ends lost 0 bases and 4 bases respectively, with 11 bases between them. Germline lookup yields CDR1 SGHRS and CDR2 YFSETQ. CDR3 protein: CASSLVGMGYNEQFF. DNA of the CDR3: TGCGCCAGCAGCTTGGTCGGGATGGGGTACAATGAGCAGTTCTTC.

The chain uses TRBV6-6 and TRBJ2-5; perhaps TRBD1 as D (5 bases). Germline assignment: CDR1 MNHNY and CDR2 SVGAGI (reference sequence). V gave up 7 bases and J gave up 5 bases, with 17 bases separating them. This CDR3 contains 14 residues. CDR3 sequence reads: CASTTTGYRETQYF. The CDR3 DNA is TGTGCCAGCACTACAACAGGATATCGGGAGACCCAGTACTTC.

The V gene is TRBV10-3, the J gene TRBJ2-7; D remains ambiguous. The CDR3 spans 14 residues. Trimming shortened V by 8 bases and J by 2 bases, and 16 bases separated the two germline ends. Looked up from germline, CDR1 is ENHRY and CDR2 is SYGVKD. CDR3 region: CAISTLRSTYEQYF. In DNA, the CDR3 is TGTGCCATCTCGACACTCCGATCAACCTACGAGCAGTACTTC.

V usage is TRBV5-1 and J usage is TRBJ2-7, with 8 bases fitting TRBD2. This CDR3 is built from 16 residues. V dropped 0 bases and J dropped 3; count of bases not matched to a gene: 8. Germline CDR1 and CDR2: SGHRS and YFSETQ. The CDR3 sequence: CASSLGLGGRSYEQYF. The CDR3, as DNA: TGCGCCAGCAGCTTGGGTCTAGGCGGGAGGAGCTACGAGCAGTACTTC. The full variable domain, completed using reference TRBV5-1 and TRBJ2-7, is KAGVTQTPRYLIKTRGQQVTLSCSPISGHRSVSWYQQTPGQGLQFLFEYFSETQRNKGNFPGRFSGRQFSNSRSEMNVSTLELGDSALYLCASSLGLGGRSYEQYFGPGTRLTVT.

The chain has TRBV29-1 and TRBJ2-2, with 10 positions matching TRBD2. Germline CDR1 and CDR2: SQVTM and ANQGSEA. This CDR3 is built from 16 residues. After removal of 6 bases from V and 5 bases from J, the junction contained 12 bases not matched to a gene. CDR3 DNA sequence: TGCAGCGTCTCCGTGGGGGGGACTAGCGTAACCGGGGAGCTGTTTTTT. Its translation is CSVSVGGTSVTGELFF.

V gene TRBV7-6 combines with J gene TRBJ1-3; tentative D call: TRBD1 (6 bases). With 1 base removed from V and 2 bases from J, the gap between germline ends came to 18 bases. The CDR3 loop spans 18 amino acids. The germline gives CDR1 SGHVS, CDR2 FNYEAQ. The CDR3 DNA reads TGTGCCAGCAGCTTAGAAGGTTATTCTCAGGGGCCTGGAAACACCATATATTTT. Translating gives CASSLEGYSQGPGNTIYF.